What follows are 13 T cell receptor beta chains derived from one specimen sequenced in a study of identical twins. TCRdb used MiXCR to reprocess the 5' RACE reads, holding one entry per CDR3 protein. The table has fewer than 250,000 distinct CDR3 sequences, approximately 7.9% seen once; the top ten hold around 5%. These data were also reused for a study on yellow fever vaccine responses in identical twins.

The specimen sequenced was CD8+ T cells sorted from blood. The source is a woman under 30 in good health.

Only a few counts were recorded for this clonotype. CDR3 loop: CAISDPGGGTGELFF. For the CDR3, the DNA is TGTGCCATCAGTGACCCGGGAGGTGGTACCGGGGAGCTGTTTTTT. This sequence joins TRBV10-3 and TRBJ2-2, with 7 bases aligning to TRBD2. The V segment lost 3 bases and the J segment 5 bases; nucleotides outside the gene matches: 6. CDR1 is ENHRY and CDR2 is SYGVKD in the germline V gene. The CDR3 covers 15 residues.

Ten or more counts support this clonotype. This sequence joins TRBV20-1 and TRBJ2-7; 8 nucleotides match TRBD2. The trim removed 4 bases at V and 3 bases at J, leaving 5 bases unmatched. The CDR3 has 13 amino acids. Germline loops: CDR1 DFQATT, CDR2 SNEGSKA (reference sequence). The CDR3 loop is CSATLSGGYEQYV. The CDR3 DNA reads TGCAGTGCTACCCTAAGCGGGGGCTACGAGCAGTACGTC.

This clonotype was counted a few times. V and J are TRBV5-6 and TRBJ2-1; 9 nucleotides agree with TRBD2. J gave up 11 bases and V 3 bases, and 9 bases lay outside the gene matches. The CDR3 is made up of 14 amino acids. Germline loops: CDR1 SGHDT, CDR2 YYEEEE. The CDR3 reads CASSWPSGTSQQFF. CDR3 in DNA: TGTGCCAGCAGCTGGCCCTCCGGGACTAGCCAGCAGTTCTTC.

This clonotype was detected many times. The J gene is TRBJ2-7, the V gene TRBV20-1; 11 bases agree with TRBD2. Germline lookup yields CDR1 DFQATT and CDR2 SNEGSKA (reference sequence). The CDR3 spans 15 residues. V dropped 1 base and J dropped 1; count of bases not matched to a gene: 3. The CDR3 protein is CSARAGTSGSYEQYV. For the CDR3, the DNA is TGCAGTGCTAGAGCCGGGACTAGCGGTTCCTACGAGCAGTACGTC.

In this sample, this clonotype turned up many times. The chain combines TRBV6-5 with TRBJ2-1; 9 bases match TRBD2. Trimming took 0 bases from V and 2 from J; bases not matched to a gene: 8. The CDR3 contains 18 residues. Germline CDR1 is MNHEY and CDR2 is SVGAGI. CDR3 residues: CASSYSLAGKRPYNEQFF. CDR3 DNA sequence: TGTGCCAGCAGTTACTCCCTAGCGGGAAAGCGGCCCTACAATGAGCAGTTCTTC.

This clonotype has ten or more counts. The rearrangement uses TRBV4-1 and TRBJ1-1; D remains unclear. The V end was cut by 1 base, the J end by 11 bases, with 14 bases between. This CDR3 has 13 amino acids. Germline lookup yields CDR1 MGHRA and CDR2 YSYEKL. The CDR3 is CASSQGQGRVAFF. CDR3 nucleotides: TGCGCCAGCAGCCAAGGCCAAGGACGTGTGGCTTTCTTT.

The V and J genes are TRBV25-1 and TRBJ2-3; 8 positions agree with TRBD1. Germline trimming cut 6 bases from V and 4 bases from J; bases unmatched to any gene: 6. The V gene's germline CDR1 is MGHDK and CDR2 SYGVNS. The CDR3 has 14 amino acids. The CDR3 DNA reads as TGTGCCAGCAGAATGACAGGGGTCGCAGATACGCAGTATTTT. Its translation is CASRMTGVADTQYF.

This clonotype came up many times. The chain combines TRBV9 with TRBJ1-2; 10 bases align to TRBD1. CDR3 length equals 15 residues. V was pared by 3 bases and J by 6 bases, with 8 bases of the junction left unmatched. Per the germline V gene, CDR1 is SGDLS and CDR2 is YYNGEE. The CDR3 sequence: CASSAPGTGEDGYTF. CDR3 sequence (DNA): TGTGCCAGCAGCGCCCCCGGGACAGGGGAGGATGGCTACACCTTC.

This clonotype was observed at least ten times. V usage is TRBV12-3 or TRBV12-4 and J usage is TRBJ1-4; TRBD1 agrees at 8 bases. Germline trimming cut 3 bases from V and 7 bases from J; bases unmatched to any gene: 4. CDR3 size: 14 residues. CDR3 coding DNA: TGTGCCAGCAGTTTTGGCAGGGGGCCTGAAAAACTGTTTTTT. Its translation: CASSFGRGPEKLFF.

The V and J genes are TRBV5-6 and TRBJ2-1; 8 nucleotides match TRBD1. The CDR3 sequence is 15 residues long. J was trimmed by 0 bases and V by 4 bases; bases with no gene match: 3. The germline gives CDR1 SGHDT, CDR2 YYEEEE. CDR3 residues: CASSNTGGSYNEQFF. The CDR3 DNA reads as TGTGCCAGCAGCAACACAGGGGGCTCCTACAATGAGCAGTTCTTC.

CDR3 region: CASSPSGAGGNYGYTF. CDR3 coding DNA: TGTGCCAGCAGCCCGAGCGGAGCAGGGGGGAACTATGGCTACACCTTC. The chain employs TRBV9 and TRBJ1-2, with TRBD1 matching over 7 bases. The junction had 11 bases not matched to a gene; V was cut back by 4 bases and J by 2 bases. CDR3 length: 16 amino acids. From germline, CDR1 is SGDLS and CDR2 YYNGEE.

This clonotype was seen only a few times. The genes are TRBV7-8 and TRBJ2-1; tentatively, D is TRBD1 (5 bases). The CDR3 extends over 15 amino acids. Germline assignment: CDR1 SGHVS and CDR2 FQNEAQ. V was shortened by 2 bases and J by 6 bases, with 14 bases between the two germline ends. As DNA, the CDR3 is TGTGCCAGCAGCTTAATTGAAGACAGACTCAATGAGCAGTTCTTC. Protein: CASSLIEDRLNEQFF.

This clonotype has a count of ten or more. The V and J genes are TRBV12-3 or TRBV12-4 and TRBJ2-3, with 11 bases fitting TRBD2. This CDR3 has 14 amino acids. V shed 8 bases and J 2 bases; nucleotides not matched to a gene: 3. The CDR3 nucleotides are TGTGCCAGCGCTAGCGGGAGGTACACAGATACGCAGTATTTT. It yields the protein CASASGRYTDTQYF.